This passage covers 32 T cell receptor beta chains from one sample sequenced in a study of shared clonotypes between healthy human individuals. Sequenced by immunoSEQ multiplex PCR; TCRdb stores in-frame clones only, minus some. Of 650,000 to 750,000 clones in the sample, about 78% were seen once. The source material was memory CD4+ T cells sorted from blood. Subset specified: CD45RA-negative fraction. The source is a woman aged 25 to 39 in good health.

This clone has only one observation. The chain is built from TRBV25-1 and TRBJ1-4; 7 positions agree with TRBD1. V was pared by 4 bases and J by 8 bases, with 1 base of the junction left unmatched. The CDR3 is made up of 12 amino acids. Germline V gives CDR1 MGHDK, CDR2 SYGVNS. The CDR3 coding sequence is TGTGCCAGCAGTGGGGGACAGGAAAAACTGTTTTTT. Its translation is CASSGGQEKLFF.

This clone was counted between two and nine times. The chain employs TRBV28 and TRBJ2-1; the D gene could be TRBD1 or TRBD2 (5 bases each). CDR3 length: 14 residues. Between the trimmed V and J ends, which lost 6 bases and 5 bases, there was a span of 14 bases. Germline V gene data show CDR1 as MDHEN and CDR2 as SYDVKM. The chain's CDR3 is CASSLMGTNNEQFF. The CDR3 coding sequence is TGTGCCAGCAGCCTAATGGGGACCAACAATGAGCAGTTCTTC.

The J gene is TRBJ2-5, the V gene TRBV14; D may be TRBD2 (6 bases). CDR1 SGHDN and CDR2 FVKESK come from the germline V gene. Trimming pared 1 base from V and 4 bases from J, leaving 10 bases between. The CDR3 has 14 amino acids. This chain's CDR3 is CASSQASAGETQYF. The CDR3 nucleotides are TGTGCCAGCAGCCAAGCTTCAGCGGGAGAGACCCAGTACTTC.

The J gene is TRBJ2-1, the V gene TRBV30, with 10 bases matching TRBD2. The CDR3 is 14 amino acids. Per the germline V gene, CDR1 is GTSNPN and CDR2 is SVGIG (reference sequence). Trimming took 0 bases from V and 9 from J; bases not matched to a gene: 5. The CDR3, as DNA: TGTGCCTGGAGTGTTCTAGCGGGAGCGGGTGAGCAGTTCTTC. Its protein is CAWSVLAGAGEQFF. Complete variable domain (other parts from reference TRBV30 and TRBJ2-1): SQTIHQWPATLVQPVGSPLSLECTVEGTSNPNLYWYRQAAGRGLQLLFYSVGIGQISSEVPQNLSASRPQDRQFILSSKKLLLSDSGFYLCAWSVLAGAGEQFFGPGTRLTVL.

The J gene is TRBJ2-1, the V gene TRBV5-1; D possibly corresponds to TRBD2 (7 bases). V lost 2 bases, J lost 8 bases, and 17 bases lay in between. Germline loops: CDR1 SGHRS, CDR2 YFSETQ. The CDR3 covers 15 residues. CDR3 protein: CASSFRGRATDEQFF. CDR3 DNA: TGCGCCAGCAGCTTTAGGGGGAGGGCCACCGATGAGCAGTTCTTC.

The chain has TRBV5-8 and TRBJ1-5; TRBD1 matches 7 bases. This CDR3 is built from 16 residues. Losses at the gene ends were 4 bases for V and 3 bases for J; bases not matched to a gene: 10. Germline CDR1 and CDR2: SGHTS and YDEGEE. This CDR3 reads CASSTGTVTYNQPQHF. The CDR3 DNA follows: TGTGCCAGCAGCACCGGGACAGTCACCTACAATCAGCCCCAGCATTTT.

V usage is TRBV25-1 and J usage is TRBJ2-5; a possible D gene is TRBD1 (7 bases). V lost 7 bases and J 0 bases, leaving 12 bases between the germline ends. Germline loops: CDR1 MGHDK, CDR2 SYGVNS. This CDR3 has 14 amino acids. For the CDR3, the DNA is TGTGCCAGCACCCCAGGGGGGTACCAAGAGACCCAGTACTTC. It translates to CASTPGGYQETQYF.

The chain uses TRBV5-6 and TRBJ2-1, with TRBD2 identical over 8 bases. CDR1 SGHDT and CDR2 YYEEEE come from the germline V gene. V lost 0 bases to trimming and J lost 2 bases; unmatched junction nucleotides: 4. The CDR3 is 16 residues long. The CDR3 loop is CASSLDGGRTYNEQFF. The CDR3 DNA sequence: TGTGCCAGCAGCTTGGACGGCGGGAGGACCTACAATGAGCAGTTCTTC. Filled out from reference TRBV5-6 and TRBJ2-1, the complete variable domain reads DAGVTQSPTHLIKTRGQQVTLRCSPKSGHDTVSWYQQALGQGPQFIFQYYEEEERQRGNFPDRFSGHQFPNYSSELNVNALLLGDSALYLCASSLDGGRTYNEQFFGPGTRLTVL.

The V call is TRBV2, the J call TRBJ2-7; D is possibly TRBD1 or TRBD2 (5 bases each). V was clipped by 4 bases and J by 3 bases, with 16 bases between them. The CDR3 sequence is 15 residues long. Germline V gene sequence: CDR1 SNHLY, CDR2 FYNNEI. The CDR3 spells CASSVGVGNFYEQYF. CDR3 sequence (DNA): TGTGCCAGCAGTGTGGGGGTGGGGAATTTCTACGAGCAGTACTTC.

This clone was observed a few times. Distinct nucleotide sequences in the sample also encode this CDR3. The chain recombines TRBV18 with TRBJ1-1; TRBD1 aligns across 8 bases. There are 13 residues in the CDR3. V dropped 2 bases and J dropped 5; count of bases not matched to a gene: 1. Germline assignment: CDR1 KGHSH and CDR2 LQKENI. The CDR3 nucleotides read TGTGCCAGCTCACCAACAGGGGGAACTGAAGCTTTCTTT. Residues: CASSPTGGTEAFF. Full variable domain (remainder filled in from reference TRBV18 and TRBJ1-1): NAGVMQNPRHLVRRRGQEARLRCSPMKGHSHVYWYRQLPEEGLKFMVYLQKENIIDESGMPKERFSAEFPKEGPSILRIQQVVRGDSAAYFCASSPTGGTEAFFGQGTRLTVV.

This clone came up many times. This chain links TRBV19 with TRBJ2-1; D possibly matches TRBD1 or TRBD2 (5 bases each). The CDR3 consists of 16 residues. Germline values: CDR1 LNHDA, CDR2 SQIVND (reference sequence). V gave up 5 bases and J gave up 2 bases, with 16 bases separating them. The DNA of the CDR3 is TGTGCCAGTAGTCTCGGAGGTTTGGGGGCCTACAATGAGCAGTTCTTC. Amino acids: CASSLGGLGAYNEQFF.

This clone was observed a handful of times. V usage is TRBV9 and J usage is TRBJ2-5, with TRBD1 matching over 11 bases. Germline lookup yields CDR1 SGDLS and CDR2 YYNGEE. The V segment lost 4 bases and the J segment 7 bases; nucleotides outside the gene matches: 9. This CDR3 has 15 amino acids. The CDR3 loop reads CASSPGGTGGVTQYF. As DNA, the CDR3 is TGTGCCAGCAGCCCCGGGGGGACAGGGGGAGTGACCCAGTACTTC.

On this clone: A much bigger clone sits one base away, suggesting this may be a read error. CDR3 coding DNA: TGTGCCAGCAGTACAGCCTACGAGCAGTACTTC. Translation: CASSTAYEQYF. V usage is TRBV25-1 and J usage is TRBJ2-7; D is unresolved. Germline CDR1 reads MGHDK; CDR2 reads SYGVNS. CDR3 length: 11 residues. The V and J ends lost 5 bases and 2 bases respectively, with 4 bases between them.

This clone was detected once. V usage is TRBV6-4 and J usage is TRBJ1-2; D call uncertain. Trimming removed 8 bases from V and 4 bases from J, with 14 bases in between. CDR3 size: 13 residues. The germline gives CDR1 MRHNA, CDR2 SNTAGT. The CDR3 reads CASHGSGGYGYTF. Written as DNA, the CDR3 is TGTGCCAGCCATGGTTCGGGTGGCTATGGCTACACCTTC.

Regarding this clone: Germline is not matched at one junction end, which may reflect a read error. The V gene is TRBV2, the J gene TRBJ2-5; TRBD2 matches at 10 bases. The length of the CDR3 is 13 residues. Germline lookup yields CDR1 SNHLY and CDR2 FYNNEI. The CDR3 nucleotides are TGTGCCAGCAGTGAATCCCTAGGACTAGCGGAACACTTC. Amino acids: CASSESLGLAEHF.

The genes are TRBV11-2 and TRBJ2-1; 12 bases match TRBD2. The germline gives CDR1 SGHAT, CDR2 FQNNGV. V trimming: 8 bases; J trimming: 8 bases; junction bases outside the gene matches: 7. CDR3 length: 14 amino acids. For the CDR3, the DNA is TGTGCCAGCGCTAAGACTAGCGGGAGCCATGAGCAGTTCTTC. It encodes CASAKTSGSHEQFF.

The V and J genes are TRBV4-1 and TRBJ2-7, with 8 bases lining up with TRBD2. V trimming: 2 bases; J trimming: 0 bases; junction bases outside the gene matches: 6. Looked up from germline, CDR1 is MGHRA and CDR2 is YSYEKL. CDR3 length: 16 amino acids. The CDR3: CASSQKAGADSYEQYF. DNA of the CDR3: TGCGCCAGCAGCCAAAAAGCGGGGGCCGACTCCTACGAGCAGTACTTC.

The chain couples TRBV7-2 to TRBJ2-7; 8 bases align to TRBD2. The CDR3 is 14 residues long. In germline, CDR1 is SGHTA, CDR2 FQGNSA. The ends lost 1 base at V and 3 bases at J; junction bases unmatched: 2. CDR3 nucleotides: TGTGCCAGCAGCTTAGGGAGCGGGAGCTACGAGCAGTACTTC. It specifies CASSLGSGSYEQYF.

The chain links TRBV28 to TRBJ2-1; 14 nucleotides align to TRBD2. Germline V lookup: CDR1 MDHEN, CDR2 SYDVKM. V trimming: 5 bases; J trimming: 0 bases; junction bases outside the gene matches: 0. The CDR3 runs to 16 residues. CDR3 protein: CASSGTSGSSYNEQFF. The CDR3 DNA reads TGTGCCAGCAGTGGGACTAGCGGGAGCTCCTACAATGAGCAGTTCTTC.

The rearrangement uses TRBV7-9 and TRBJ2-6; perhaps TRBD1 as D (5 bases). The germline gives CDR1 SEHNR, CDR2 FQNEAQ (reference sequence). V was pared by 4 bases and J by 4 bases, with 11 bases between. This CDR3 is built from 15 residues. CDR3 DNA: TGTGCCAGCAGCTACAGGACAACCGGGGCCAACGTCCTGACTTTC. This gives the protein CASSYRTTGANVLTF.

The chain links TRBV11-2 to TRBJ2-3; TRBD2 matches at 10 bases. The V and J ends lost 7 bases and 3 bases, in that order; junction bases with no gene match: 10. Germline values: CDR1 SGHAT, CDR2 FQNNGV. This CDR3 comprises 16 residues. The CDR3 spells CASTDKAGGRTDTQYF. The CDR3 DNA reads as TGTGCCAGCACCGATAAAGCGGGAGGGCGTACAGATACGCAGTATTTT.

The rearrangement joins TRBV2 to TRBJ2-7; maybe TRBD2 (5 bases). Per germline, CDR1 SNHLY and CDR2 FYNNEI. This CDR3 is 13 amino acids long. Trimming pared 7 bases from V and 6 bases from J, leaving 16 bases between. CDR3 loop: CASNVVREGEQYF. The DNA of the CDR3 is TGTGCCAGCAACGTTGTGAGGGAAGGCGAGCAGTACTTC.

The chain carries TRBV7-9 and TRBJ2-2, with TRBD1 as a possible D gene (5 bases). The CDR3 has 14 amino acids. The V end lost 5 bases, the J end lost 7 bases, and 14 bases lay between the germline ends. Germline V gives CDR1 SEHNR, CDR2 FQNEAQ (reference sequence). The chain's CDR3 is CASSLDSFGGELFF. The CDR3 nucleotides are TGTGCCAGCAGCCTCGACAGCTTCGGCGGGGAGCTGTTTTTT.

The chain couples TRBV21-1 to TRBJ2-4; whether TRBD2, the table's D call, matches the DNA was not checked. TRBV21-1 is tagged as a pseudogene. The CDR3 is 16 amino acids. CDR3 sequence: CASSKEVGRLVHIQYF. The CDR3 DNA follows: TGTGCCAGCAGCAAAGAGGTGGGGAGGTTGGTGCACATTCAGTACTTC.

J is TRBJ2-7 and V is TRBV20-1; the D is unclear. CDR3 length equals 11 residues. V lost 3 bases and J 6 bases, leaving 9 bases between the germline ends. Germline V gene sequence: CDR1 DFQATT, CDR2 SNEGSKA (reference sequence). The CDR3: CSARFSPEQYF. In nucleotides, the CDR3 is TGCAGTGCTAGGTTCTCCCCCGAGCAGTACTTC.

This clone was counted many times. This chain connects TRBV5-4 to TRBJ2-6; maybe TRBD1 (6 bases). Trimming shortened V by 4 bases and J by 2 bases, and 16 bases separated the two germline ends. CDR1 and CDR2 from the germline V gene are SGHNT and YYREEE (reference sequence). The CDR3 sequence is 17 residues long. CDR3 sequence reads: CASSKKQPGAGANVLTF. As DNA, the CDR3 is TGTGCCAGCAGCAAAAAGCAACCAGGGGCTGGGGCCAACGTCCTGACTTTC. The full variable domain, completed using reference TRBV5-4 and TRBJ2-6, is ETGVTQSPTHLIKTRGQQVTLRCSSQSGHNTVSWYQQALGQGPQFIFQYYREEENGRGNFPPRFSGLQFPNYSSELNVNALELDDSALYLCASSKKQPGAGANVLTFGAGSRLTVL.

This rearrangement joins TRBV29-1 to TRBJ1-2; maybe TRBD1 (5 bases). V lost 1 base and J 5 bases, leaving 14 bases between the germline ends. The CDR3 loop spans 14 amino acids. Per the germline V gene, CDR1 is SQVTM and CDR2 is ANQGSEA. CDR3 region: CSVEVRGALYGYTF. The CDR3 nucleotides are TGCAGCGTTGAAGTGAGAGGGGCCCTTTATGGCTACACCTTC. Together with reference TRBV29-1 and TRBJ1-2, the CDR3 gives the full variable domain: SAVISQKPSRDICQRGTSLTIQCQVDSQVTMMFWYRQQPGQSLTLIATANQGSEATYESGFVIDKFPISRPNLTFSTLTVSNMSPEDSSIYLCSVEVRGALYGYTFGSGTRLTVV.

The CDR3 bases are TGTGCCAGCAGCCCCTGGGCCTCTGGGGCCAACGTCCTGACTTTC. This translates into CASSPWASGANVLTF. The V call is TRBV28, the J call TRBJ2-6; D is ambiguous. The CDR3 covers 15 residues. Germline V gene sequence: CDR1 MDHEN, CDR2 SYDVKM. Deletions cut 6 bases from V and 0 bases from J, with 9 bases between.

V and J are TRBV5-1 and TRBJ2-1; D unclear. The length of the CDR3 is 15 residues. The V end lost 3 bases, the J end lost 5 bases, and 15 bases lay between the germline ends. Germline V gene lookup returns CDR1 SGHRS and CDR2 YFSETQ. CDR3 coding DNA: TGCGCCAGCAGCTCCCCTCCGCGGCCAGACAATGAGCAGTTCTTC. It encodes CASSSPPRPDNEQFF.

CDR3 protein: CSVDWQQETQYF. In DNA, the CDR3 is TGCAGCGTTGATTGGCAGCAAGAGACCCAGTACTTC. The chain links TRBV29-1 to TRBJ2-5, with D unclear. CDR3 length: 12 amino acids. The V end lost 3 bases, the J end lost 2 bases, and 7 bases lay between the germline ends. Germline V gives CDR1 SQVTM, CDR2 ANQGSEA. The variable domain in full, completed from reference TRBV29-1 and TRBJ2-5, reads SAVISQKPSRDICQRGTSLTIQCQVDSQVTMMFWYRQQPGQSLTLIATANQGSEATYESGFVIDKFPISRPNLTFSTLTVSNMSPEDSSIYLCSVDWQQETQYFGPGTRLLVL.

This clone was recorded only once. CDR3 amino acids: CASGRGQAGAGDTQYF. The CDR3 coding sequence is TGTGCCAGCGGGCGGGGTCAGGCGGGAGCAGGTGATACGCAGTATTTT. The chain has TRBV11-2 and TRBJ2-3, with 7 bases aligning to TRBD2. The CDR3 consists of 16 residues. The junction had 17 bases not matched to a gene; V was cut back by 8 bases and J by 6 bases. In germline, CDR1 is SGHAT, CDR2 FQNNGV.

The chain joins TRBV7-2 to TRBJ2-2; D not certain. This CDR3 spans 16 amino acids. The germline CDR1 and CDR2 sequences are SGHTA and FQGNSA. With 1 base removed from V and 7 bases from J, the gap between germline ends came to 16 bases. This chain's CDR3 is CASSLESSLYSGELFF. The CDR3 DNA reads TGTGCCAGCAGCTTAGAATCGAGCTTGTACAGCGGGGAGCTGTTTTTT.